This record looks at one T cell receptor beta chain sequence and its context. These data are taken from a study of cytomegalovirus exposure and HLA in healthy donors. PCR used 60 Vbeta primers and 13 Jbeta primers. TCRdb's table, derived via immunoSEQ multiplex PCR, lists solely in-frame clones and lacks some. The profile shows about 150,000 clones, 60% to 80% of them singletons. V was clipped by 4 bases and J by 5 bases; unmatched bases: 18. Looked up from germline, CDR1 is MGHRA and CDR2 is YSYEKL. The CDR3 contains 20 residues. The receptor was derived from a man aged 25 to 45 in good health and CMV-seronegative. This chain connects TRBV4-1 to TRBJ2-7, with 15 bases aligning to TRBD2. The sequenced material came from PBMCs. DNA for the CDR3: TGCGCCAGCAGCCGGCTAACCCCCGGACTAGCGGGAGGGCCGACGGACGAGCAGTACTTC. As protein: CASSRLTPGLAGGPTDEQYF.